This TCR beta chain was recorded in a study of Graves' ophthalmopathy and Graves' hyperthyroidism. Study as a whole: Peripheral blood sampling preceded any treatment and occurred at initial diagnosis. Study-wide results and caveats: A 13-signature model separated ophthalmopathy from stable hyperthyroidism, roughly 86% sensitivity, 81.08% specificity. Ophthalmopathy progression was predicted with 55% to 71% sensitivity and around 72% specificity.

This clonotype was seen ten or more times. The antigen remains undetermined. Amplification targeted the TCR beta CDR3 regions, with RNA transcripts as the source material. The library came from an HTBI-primed first-round RT-PCR and a second-round multiplex PCR. TCRdb reanalysed the multiplex PCR reads using MiXCR and keeps one entry per CDR3 protein. The sample comprises fewer than 400,000 distinct CDR3 sequences, about 17% of which are singletons, and approximately 1.4% rests with the top ten. V lost 8 bases, J lost 0 bases, and 11 bases lay in between. The CDR3 consists of 12 residues. The V gene's germline CDR1 is DFQATT and CDR2 SNEGSKA (reference sequence).

The TCR was taken from a woman younger than 35 with Graves' ophthalmopathy. The sequencing sample was made of peripheral blood. This chain connects TRBV20-1 to TRBJ2-7, with D unclear. The CDR3 bases are TGCAGTCCCTATTTCGGCTCCTACGAGCAGTACTTC. Protein sequence: CSPYFGSYEQYF.